This T cell receptor (beta chain) was identified in a study of T-cell memory formation after mild COVID-19. Findings and caveats of the study: Whether second-wave clones peaking at day 37 were SARS-CoV-2 specific went unconfirmed. Later expanders leaned CD4+, whereas day 15 to 85 contracting clones were balanced CD4/CD8.

This clonotype showed up just a few times. Its antigen is as yet unknown. The V gene lost 3 bases and the J gene lost 4 bases, with 15 bases spanning the gap. The CDR3 is 14 residues long. From germline, CDR1 is DFQATT and CDR2 SNEGSKA (reference sequence). TCRdb passed the 5' RACE reads through MiXCR, listing each CDR3 protein once. Of roughly 350,000 distinct CDR3 sequences listed, about 13% were seen once; the top ten hold about a fifth. This clonotype originated in a man in his late teens or twenties who had mild COVID-19 (a few samples of this study predate the infection). Cell type and time point are not known. Material: PBMCs or a T cell subset sorted from them (not recorded which). The V call is TRBV20-1, the J call TRBJ2-5; maybe TRBD2 (5 bases). This CDR3 reads CSARYSTRGETQYF. The CDR3 DNA is TGCAGTGCTAGGTACTCAACCCGGGGAGAGACCCAGTACTTC.